One TCR beta chain is described in this entry. This receptor's antigen is unknown. No much larger clonotype is one base removed from it; base qualities were not supplied. The data are from a study of PD-1 blockade in mismatch repair-deficient tumors (dated 2017 in TCRdb). For the wider study: Between late 2013 and late 2016, the trial enrolled 86 consecutive patients with roughly twelve types of mismatch repair-deficient cancer, all of whom had received prior treatment and were progressing. Tumor-associated T cell clones were tracked in the peripheral blood of patients responding to PD-1 blockade by deep sequencing of TCR CDR3 regions. Study-wide findings and limitations: Tumor-resident clones, often undetectable in blood before treatment, expanded rapidly after pembrolizumab and then contracted, generally before radiologic responses.

CDR1 and CDR2, per the germline V gene (reference sequence), are LNHDA and SQIVND. Trimming removed 5 bases from V and 10 bases from J, leaving 26 bases between the germline ends. Counted from cysteine to phenylalanine, this CDR3 has 17 amino acids. Only CDR3 DNA remains: 51 bases, in frame from the first base. The library was built by means of the immunoSEQ multiplex PCR assay. TCRdb provides this immuneACCESS table in a form limited to in-frame rearrangements. Some clones are lacking; in checked studies, under half of them reflect an unresolved V gene, and why the rest are absent is not known. Present in this sample are around 130,000 clones, around nine tenths of which were seen just once. Of the sample, 10% to 15% falls within the top ten clones. Mismatch repair deficiency was established in every enrolled patient by polymerase chain reaction or immunohistochemistry. TCR sequencing was carried out for a few patients who responded to pembrolizumab therapy. The phase II trial prospectively evaluated PD-1 blockade with pembrolizumab in advanced mismatch repair-deficient cancers, independent of tissue of origin. Peripheral blood T cell samples were gathered serially, both before PD-1 blockade started and at multiple time points afterward. The timing of each blood sample was reported as weeks after the first dose of pembrolizumab.

This TCR was sampled from an adult with mismatch repair-deficient cancer. Source: peripheral blood, taken approximately 69 weeks after starting pembrolizumab. This chain joins TRBV19 to TRBJ2-2, with TRBD2 perhaps the D gene, on 5 matching bases. The DNA is TGTGCCAGTAGTTCTCCCCCGCAGCGGAAGGGCCATGCGGAGCTGTTTTTT. This sequence encodes CASSSPPQRKGHAELFF.